This TCR beta chain was identified during a study of lymphopenia after photon versus proton radiotherapy. Study-level results: After the lymphocyte nadir, photon-treated repertoires showed oligoclonal expansion, especially of CD8+ Temra cells. Better survival with proton therapy was suggested as possible, not demonstrated. Relative stability marked proton patients; photon patients lost diversity and naive cells.

V dropped 0 bases and J dropped 0 bases, with 6 bases sitting between them. CDR3 size: 15 residues. The germline V gene encodes CDR1 SGHNT and CDR2 YYREEE (reference sequence). Comment on this clone: The antigen is undetermined.

Assay: immunoSEQ multiplex PCR; the TCRdb copy retains only in-frame clones and omits some. This table has about 35,000 clones, around 90% appearing once. The input for sequencing was peripheral blood, taken from a patient treated with photon-based radiotherapy. V and J are TRBV5-4 and TRBJ2-2; D is uncertain. This TCR was sampled from a man aged 55-75 years with cholangiocarcinoma. The CDR3 spells CASSLELSNTGELFF. DNA for the CDR3: TGTGCCAGCAGCTTGGAGCTTTCGAACACCGGGGAGCTGTTTTTT.